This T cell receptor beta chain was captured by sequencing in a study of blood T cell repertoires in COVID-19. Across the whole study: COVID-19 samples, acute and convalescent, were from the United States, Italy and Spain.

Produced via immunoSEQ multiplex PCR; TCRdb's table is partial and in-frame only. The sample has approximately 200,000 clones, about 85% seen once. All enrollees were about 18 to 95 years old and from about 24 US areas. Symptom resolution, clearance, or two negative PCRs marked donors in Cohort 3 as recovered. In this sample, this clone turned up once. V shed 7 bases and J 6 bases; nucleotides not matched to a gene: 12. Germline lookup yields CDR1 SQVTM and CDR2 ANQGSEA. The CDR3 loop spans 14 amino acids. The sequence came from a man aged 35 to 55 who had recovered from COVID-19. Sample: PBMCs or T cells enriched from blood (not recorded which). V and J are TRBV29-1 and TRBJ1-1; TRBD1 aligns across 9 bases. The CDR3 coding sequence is TGCAGCGACATCGACAGGGGGTTGGGTCCTGAAGCTTTCTTT. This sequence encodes CSDIDRGLGPEAFF.